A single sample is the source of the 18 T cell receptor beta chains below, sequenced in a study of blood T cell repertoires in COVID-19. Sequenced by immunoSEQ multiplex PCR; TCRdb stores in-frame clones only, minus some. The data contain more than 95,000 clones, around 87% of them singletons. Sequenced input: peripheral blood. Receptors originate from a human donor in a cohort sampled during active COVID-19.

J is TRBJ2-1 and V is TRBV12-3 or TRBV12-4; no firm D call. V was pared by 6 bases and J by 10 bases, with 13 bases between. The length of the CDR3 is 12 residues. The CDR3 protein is CASSPGSREQFF. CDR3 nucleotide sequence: TGTGCCAGCAGCCCCGGGTCAAGGGAGCAGTTCTTC.

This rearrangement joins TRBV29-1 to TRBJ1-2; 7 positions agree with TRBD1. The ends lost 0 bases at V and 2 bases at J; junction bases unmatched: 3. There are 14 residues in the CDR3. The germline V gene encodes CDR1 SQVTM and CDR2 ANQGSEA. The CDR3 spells CSVEDNRGNYGYTF. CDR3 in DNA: TGCAGCGTTGAAGACAACAGGGGAAACTATGGCTACACCTTC.

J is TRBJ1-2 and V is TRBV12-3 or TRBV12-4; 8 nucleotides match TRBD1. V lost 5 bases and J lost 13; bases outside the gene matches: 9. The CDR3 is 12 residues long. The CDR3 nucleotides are TGTGCCAGCAGTCCGAAGGACAGGGTAGTCACCTTC. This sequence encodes CASSPKDRVVTF.

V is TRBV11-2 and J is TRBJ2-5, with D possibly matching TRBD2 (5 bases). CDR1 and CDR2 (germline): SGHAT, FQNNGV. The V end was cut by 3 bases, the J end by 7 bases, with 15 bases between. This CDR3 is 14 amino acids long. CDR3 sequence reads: CASSLGTYEGTQYF. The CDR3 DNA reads TGTGCCAGCAGCTTGGGCACCTATGAGGGGACCCAGTACTTC.

The CDR3 loop is CASSFQGAASEKLFF. The CDR3 nucleotides are TGTGCCAGCAGTTTCCAGGGGGCTGCTAGTGAAAAACTGTTTTTT. The chain joins TRBV6-1 to TRBJ1-4; 8 bases match TRBD1. The CDR3 extends over 15 amino acids. Losses at the gene ends were 5 bases for V and 7 bases for J; bases not matched to a gene: 9. Germline V CDR1 and CDR2: MNHNS, SASEGT.

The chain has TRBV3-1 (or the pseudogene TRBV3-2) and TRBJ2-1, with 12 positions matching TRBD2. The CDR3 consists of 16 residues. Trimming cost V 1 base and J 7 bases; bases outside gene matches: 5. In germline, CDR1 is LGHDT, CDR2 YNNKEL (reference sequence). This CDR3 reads CASSQGPSGGVNEQFF. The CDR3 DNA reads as TGTGCCAGCAGCCAAGGGCCTAGCGGGGGGGTTAATGAGCAGTTCTTC.

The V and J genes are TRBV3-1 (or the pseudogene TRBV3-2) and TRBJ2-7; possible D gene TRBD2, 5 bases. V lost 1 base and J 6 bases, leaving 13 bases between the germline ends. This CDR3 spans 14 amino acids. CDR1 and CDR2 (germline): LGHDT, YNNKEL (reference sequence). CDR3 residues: CASSQVAPAGEQYF. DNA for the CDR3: TGTGCCAGCAGCCAAGTTGCACCCGCGGGCGAGCAGTACTTC.

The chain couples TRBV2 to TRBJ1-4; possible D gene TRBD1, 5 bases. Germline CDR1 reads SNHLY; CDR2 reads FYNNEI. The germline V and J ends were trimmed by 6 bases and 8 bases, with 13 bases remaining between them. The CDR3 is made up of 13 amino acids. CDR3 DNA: TGTGCCAGCAGCGGGCAGGGTGCGGAAAAACTGTTTTTT. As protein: CASSGQGAEKLFF.

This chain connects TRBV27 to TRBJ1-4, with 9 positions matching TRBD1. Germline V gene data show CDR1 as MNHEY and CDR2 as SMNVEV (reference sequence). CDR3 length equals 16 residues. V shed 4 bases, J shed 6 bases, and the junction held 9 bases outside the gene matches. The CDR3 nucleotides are TGTGCCAGCAGTTCCTCCGGGGGACAGGGTGATGAAAAACTGTTTTTT. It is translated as CASSSSGGQGDEKLFF.

Here the CDR3 DNA reads TGTGCCAGCAGTGCAAACGCGGAGCTACACGGGGATACGCAGTATTTT. This sequence encodes CASSANAELHGDTQYF. V is TRBV2 and J is TRBJ2-3; no definite D call. Trimming shortened V by 4 bases and J by 6 bases, and 20 bases separated the two germline ends. The CDR3 loop spans 16 amino acids. Germline V gene lookup returns CDR1 SNHLY and CDR2 FYNNEI.

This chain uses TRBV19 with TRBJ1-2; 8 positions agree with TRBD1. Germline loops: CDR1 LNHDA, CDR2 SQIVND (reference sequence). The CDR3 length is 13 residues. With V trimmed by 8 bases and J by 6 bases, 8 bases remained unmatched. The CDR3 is CASSQNRGDGYTF. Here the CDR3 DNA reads TGTGCCAGTTCCCAAAACAGGGGGGATGGCTACACCTTC.

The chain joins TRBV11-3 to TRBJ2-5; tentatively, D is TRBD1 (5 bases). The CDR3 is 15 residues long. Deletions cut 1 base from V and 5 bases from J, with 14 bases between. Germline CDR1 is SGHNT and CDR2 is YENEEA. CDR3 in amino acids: CASSLGPSPGETQYF. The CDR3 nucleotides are TGTGCCAGCAGCTTAGGACCCAGTCCAGGGGAGACCCAGTACTTC. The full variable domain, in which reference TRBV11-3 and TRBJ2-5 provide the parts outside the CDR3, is EAGVVQSPRYKIIEKKQPVAFWCNPISGHNTLYWYLQNLGQGPELLIRYENEEAVDDSQLPKDRFSAERLKGVDSTLKIQPAELGDSAVYLCASSLGPSPGETQYFGPGTRLLVL.

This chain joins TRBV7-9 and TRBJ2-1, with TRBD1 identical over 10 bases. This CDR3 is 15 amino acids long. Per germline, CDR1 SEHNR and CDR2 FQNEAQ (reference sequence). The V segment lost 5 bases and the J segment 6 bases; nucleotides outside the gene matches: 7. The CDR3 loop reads CASSADRGRINEQFF. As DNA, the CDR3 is TGTGCCAGCAGCGCAGACAGGGGGCGCATCAATGAGCAGTTCTTC. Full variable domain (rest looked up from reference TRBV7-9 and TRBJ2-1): DTGVSQNPRHKITKRGQNVTFRCDPISEHNRLYWYRQTLGQGPEFLTYFQNEAQLEKSRLLSDRFSAERPKGSFSTLEIQRTEQGDSAMYLCASSADRGRINEQFFGPGTRLTVL.

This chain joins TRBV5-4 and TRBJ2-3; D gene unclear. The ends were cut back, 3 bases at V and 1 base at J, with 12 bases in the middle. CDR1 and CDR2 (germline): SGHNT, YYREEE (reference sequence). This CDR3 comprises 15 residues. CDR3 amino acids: CASSSAFGGTDTQYF. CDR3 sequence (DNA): TGTGCCAGCAGCTCCGCGTTCGGAGGCACAGATACGCAGTATTTT. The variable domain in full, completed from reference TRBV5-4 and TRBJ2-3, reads ETGVTQSPTHLIKTRGQQVTLRCSSQSGHNTVSWYQQALGQGPQFIFQYYREEENGRGNFPPRFSGLQFPNYSSELNVNALELDDSALYLCASSSAFGGTDTQYFGPGTRLTVL.

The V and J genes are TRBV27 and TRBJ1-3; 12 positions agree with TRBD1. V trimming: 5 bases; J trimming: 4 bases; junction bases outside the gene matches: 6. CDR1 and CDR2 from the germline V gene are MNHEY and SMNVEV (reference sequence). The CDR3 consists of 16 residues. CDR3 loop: CASSGTGGASGNTIYF. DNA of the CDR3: TGTGCCAGCAGTGGGACAGGGGGCGCATCCGGAAACACCATATATTTT.

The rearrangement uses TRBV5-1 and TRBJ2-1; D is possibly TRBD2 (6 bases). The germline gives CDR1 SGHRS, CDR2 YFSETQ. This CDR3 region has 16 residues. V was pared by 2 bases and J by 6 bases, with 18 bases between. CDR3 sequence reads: CASSFSNSGAFNEQFF. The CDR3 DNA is TGCGCCAGCAGCTTCTCGAACTCGGGAGCATTCAATGAGCAGTTCTTC.

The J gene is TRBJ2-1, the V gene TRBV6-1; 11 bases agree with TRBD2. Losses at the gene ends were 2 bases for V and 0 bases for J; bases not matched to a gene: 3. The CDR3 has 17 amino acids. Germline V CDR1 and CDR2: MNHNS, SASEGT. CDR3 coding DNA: TGTGCCAGCAGTGAAACTAGCGGGAGAGCCTCCTACAATGAGCAGTTCTTC. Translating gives CASSETSGRASYNEQFF.

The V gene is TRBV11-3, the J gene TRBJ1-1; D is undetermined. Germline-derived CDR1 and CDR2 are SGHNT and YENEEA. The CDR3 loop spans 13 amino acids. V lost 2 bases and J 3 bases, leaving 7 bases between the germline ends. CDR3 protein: CASSLMRYTEAFF. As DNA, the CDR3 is TGTGCCAGCAGCTTAATGCGGTACACTGAAGCTTTCTTT.